The present TCR beta chain was sequenced within a study of beta chain features in type 1 diabetes. Notes on the study in general: These data did not resolve whether HLA type affects TCRB rearrangement. TCRB CDR3s from Type 1 diabetes patients were moderately but significantly shorter in all four CD4+ subsets.

The isolated RNA, all of it, was reverse transcribed, so expressed TCRB transcripts were what got sequenced. Clones were sequenced by immunoSEQ multiplex PCR, and TCRdb holds only the in-frame ones, with some missing. The table records approximately 41,000 clones, 65% to 70% of them present only once. As for this clone: The antigen is not known.

The clonotype was recovered from a man aged 25-45 years with type 1 diabetes. Some clones in this sample may be carry-over from other donors' samples. The material sequenced was Tregs from blood.

The CDR3 region has the DNA TGTGCCAGCAGTGAAGGGACAGGGAGGAATACGCAGTATTTT. As protein: CASSEGTGRNTQYF. V and J are TRBV2 and TRBJ2-3, with 8 bases fitting TRBD1. The CDR3 loop spans 14 amino acids. Trimming took 1 base from V and 7 from J; bases not matched to a gene: 4. Germline V gives CDR1 SNHLY, CDR2 FYNNEI.